Included here is one TCR beta chain sequence, with context. Its antigen is as yet unknown. This specimen belongs to a study of T-cell memory formation after mild COVID-19. Looking at the study overall: Clusters were largely donor specific. Study-wide points: Whether day 37 second-wave clones are SARS-CoV-2-specific was not confirmed.

TCRdb redid the calling of the 5' RACE reads with MiXCR, one entry per CDR3 protein. Of approximately 210,000 distinct CDR3 sequences in the sample, about 18% were seen once. The TCR was taken from an adult woman who had mild COVID-19 (a few samples of this study predate the infection). Cell type and time point are not known. The source material was PBMCs or a T cell subset sorted from them (not recorded which).

The CDR3 is CSVRQGAVEQFF. In DNA form, the CDR3 reads TGCAGCGTACGACAGGGGGCAGTTGAGCAGTTCTTC. This rearrangement joins TRBV29-1 to TRBJ2-1, with 10 positions matching TRBD1. V trimming: 6 bases; J trimming: 9 bases; junction bases outside the gene matches: 5. Looked up from germline, CDR1 is SQVTM and CDR2 is ANQGSEA. This CDR3 region has 12 residues.